This TCR beta chain originates from a study of blood T cells in healthy people across ages. Trimming pared 1 base from V and 2 bases from J, leaving 11 bases between. This CDR3 has 15 amino acids. CDR1 is MGHRA, CDR2 YSYEKL, per germline. This clonotype was seen ten or more times. Next came a second PCR, run for roughly 6 to 11 cycles, which used a sample-barcoded 5' primer along with a J-beta primer mix. Via MiXCR, TCRdb re-called the 5' RACE reads, giving one row per CDR3 protein. The sample yields 1.5 million to 2 million distinct CDR3 sequences, 28% seen once. Sequencing was done on a sample of blood. The V and J genes are TRBV4-1 and TRBJ2-5, with D unclear. The origin of this receptor is a woman aged 30 to 39 in good health. The CDR3 region is CASSQGWTDQETQYF. The CDR3 bases are TGCGCCAGCAGCCAAGGGTGGACCGATCAAGAGACCCAGTACTTC.